This TCR beta chain was documented in a study of shared clonotypes between healthy human individuals. Whole-study findings and limits: Compared with clonotypes that all four donors shared, non-shared clonotypes had lower generation probabilities.

This clone was seen once. The antigen remains unidentified. Caucasian adults residing in Nashville, Tennessee made up all the donors. CD45RA+ naive and CD45RA-negative memory subsets were separated from CD4+ cells. CDR1 and CDR2 (germline): MNHEY, SMNVEV (reference sequence). The CDR3 has 16 residues. V dropped 2 bases and J dropped 1; count of bases not matched to a gene: 6. Genomic DNA (from each subset) was split evenly across several immunoSEQ plates. Assay used: immunoSEQ multiplex PCR; TCRdb lists only in-frame clones, some missing. This sample has hundreds of thousands of clones, with 74% found just once.

The chain uses TRBV27 and TRBJ1-2; 8 bases line up with TRBD1. Sequencing was done on a sample of memory CD4+ T cells sorted from blood. Noted subset: CD45RA-negative fraction. The receptor's source is a woman in her 30s in good health. The CDR3 nucleotides are TGTGCCAGCAGTTTAGCCAGGGGGCTGAATAACTATGGCTACACCTTC. This sequence encodes CASSLARGLNNYGYTF.